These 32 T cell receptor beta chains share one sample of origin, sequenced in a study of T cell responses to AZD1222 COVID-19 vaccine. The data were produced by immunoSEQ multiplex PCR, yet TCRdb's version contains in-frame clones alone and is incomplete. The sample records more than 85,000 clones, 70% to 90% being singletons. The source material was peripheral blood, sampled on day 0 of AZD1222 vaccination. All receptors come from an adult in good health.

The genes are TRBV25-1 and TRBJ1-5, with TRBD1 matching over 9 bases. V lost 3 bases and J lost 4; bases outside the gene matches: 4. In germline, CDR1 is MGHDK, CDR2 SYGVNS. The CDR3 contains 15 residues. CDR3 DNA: TGTGCCAGCAGTGAGGGGACAGGGAGGAATCAGCCCCAGCATTTT. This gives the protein CASSEGTGRNQPQHF.

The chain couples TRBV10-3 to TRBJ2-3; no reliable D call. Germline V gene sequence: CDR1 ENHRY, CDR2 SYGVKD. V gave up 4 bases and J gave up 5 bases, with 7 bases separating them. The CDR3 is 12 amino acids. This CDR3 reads CAISVRGDTQYF. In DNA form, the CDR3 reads TGTGCCATCAGTGTTCGAGGAGATACGCAGTATTTT.

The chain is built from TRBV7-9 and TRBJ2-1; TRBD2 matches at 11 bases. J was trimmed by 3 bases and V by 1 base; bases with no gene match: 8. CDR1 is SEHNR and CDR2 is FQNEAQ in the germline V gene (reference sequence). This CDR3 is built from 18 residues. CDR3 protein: CASSLVRASGGNYNEQFF. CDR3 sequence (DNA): TGTGCCAGCAGCTTAGTAAGGGCTAGCGGGGGGAACTACAATGAGCAGTTCTTC.

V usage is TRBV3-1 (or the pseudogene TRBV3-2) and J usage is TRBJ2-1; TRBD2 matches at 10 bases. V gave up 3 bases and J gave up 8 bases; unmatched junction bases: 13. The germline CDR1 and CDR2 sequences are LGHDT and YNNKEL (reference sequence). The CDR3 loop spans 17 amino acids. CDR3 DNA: TGTGCCAGCAGCCACCCGAGTAGCGGGGGGCGGGCGGATGAGCAGTTCTTC. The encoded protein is CASSHPSSGGRADEQFF.

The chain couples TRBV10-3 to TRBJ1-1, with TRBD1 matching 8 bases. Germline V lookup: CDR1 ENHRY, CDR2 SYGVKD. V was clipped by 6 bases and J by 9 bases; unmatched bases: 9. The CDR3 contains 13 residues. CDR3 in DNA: TGTGCCATCAGGAACCTCGACAGGGGTAAAGCTTTCTTT. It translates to CAIRNLDRGKAFF.

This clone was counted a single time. CDR3 nucleotides: TGTGCCAGCAGTTTCACCGGGACGGCGGATCTCGAGCAGTACTTC. Amino acids: CASSFTGTADLEQYF. V usage is TRBV6-6 and J usage is TRBJ2-7, with D possibly being TRBD1 or TRBD2 (5 bases each). The CDR3 is 15 residues long. With 4 bases removed from V and 6 bases from J, the gap between germline ends came to 19 bases. CDR1 MNHNY and CDR2 SVGAGI come from the germline V gene (reference sequence).

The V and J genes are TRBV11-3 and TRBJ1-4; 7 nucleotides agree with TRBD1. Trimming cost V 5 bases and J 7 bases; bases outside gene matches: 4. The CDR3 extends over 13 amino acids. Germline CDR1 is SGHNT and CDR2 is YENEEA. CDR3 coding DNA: TGTGCCAGCAGCGAAAGGGACAGTGAAAAACTGTTTTTT. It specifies CASSERDSEKLFF.

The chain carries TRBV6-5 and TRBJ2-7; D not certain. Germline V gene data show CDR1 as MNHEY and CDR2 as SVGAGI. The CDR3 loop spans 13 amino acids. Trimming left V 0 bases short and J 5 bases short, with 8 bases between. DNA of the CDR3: TGTGCCAGCAGTTACTCTGGGCAGAACGAGCAGTACTTC. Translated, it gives CASSYSGQNEQYF.

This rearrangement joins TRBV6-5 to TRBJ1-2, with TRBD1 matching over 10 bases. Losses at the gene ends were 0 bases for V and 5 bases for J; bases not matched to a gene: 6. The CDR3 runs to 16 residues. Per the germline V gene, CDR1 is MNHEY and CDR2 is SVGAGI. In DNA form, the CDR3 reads TGTGCCAGCAGTTACTCCCTGACAGGGGGCGTTTATGGCTACACCTTC. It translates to CASSYSLTGGVYGYTF.

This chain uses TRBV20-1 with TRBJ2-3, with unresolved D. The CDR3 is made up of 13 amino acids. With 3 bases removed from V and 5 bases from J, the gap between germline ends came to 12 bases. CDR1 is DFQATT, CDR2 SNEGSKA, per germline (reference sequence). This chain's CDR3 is CSASVRVEDTQYF. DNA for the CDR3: TGCAGTGCTAGTGTAAGGGTTGAAGATACGCAGTATTTT.

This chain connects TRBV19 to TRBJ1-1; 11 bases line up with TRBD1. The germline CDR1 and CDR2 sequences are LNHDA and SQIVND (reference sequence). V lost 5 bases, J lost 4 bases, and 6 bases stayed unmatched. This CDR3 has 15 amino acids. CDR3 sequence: CASSAGQGAGTEAFF. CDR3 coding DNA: TGTGCCAGTAGTGCCGGACAGGGGGCGGGCACTGAAGCTTTCTTT.

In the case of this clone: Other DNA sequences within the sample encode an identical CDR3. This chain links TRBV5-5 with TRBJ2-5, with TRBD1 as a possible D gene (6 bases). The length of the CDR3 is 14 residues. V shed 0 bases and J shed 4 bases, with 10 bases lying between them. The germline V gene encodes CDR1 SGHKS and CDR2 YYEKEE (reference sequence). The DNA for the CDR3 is TGTGCCAGCAGCTTGGGGGGGCCCGGAGAGACCCAGTACTTC. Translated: CASSLGGPGETQYF. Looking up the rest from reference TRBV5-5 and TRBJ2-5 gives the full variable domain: DAGVTQSPTHLIKTRGQQVTLRCSPISGHKSVSWYQQVLGQGPQFIFQYYEKEERGRGNFPDRFSARQFPNYSSELNVNALLLGDSALYLCASSLGGPGETQYFGPGTRLLVL.

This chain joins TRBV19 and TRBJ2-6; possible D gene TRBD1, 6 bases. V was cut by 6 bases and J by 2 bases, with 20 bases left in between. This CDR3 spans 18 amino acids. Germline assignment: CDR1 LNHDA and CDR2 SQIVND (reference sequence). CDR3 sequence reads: CASRVTGTPNAGANVLTF. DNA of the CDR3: TGTGCCAGTAGAGTTACAGGGACCCCGAACGCTGGGGCCAACGTCCTGACTTTC.

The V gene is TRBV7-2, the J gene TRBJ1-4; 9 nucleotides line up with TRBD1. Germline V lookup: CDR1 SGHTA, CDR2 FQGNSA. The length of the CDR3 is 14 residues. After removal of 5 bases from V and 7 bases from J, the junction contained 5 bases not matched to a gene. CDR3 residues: CASSRDRGIEKLFF. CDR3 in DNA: TGTGCCAGCAGCCGCGACAGGGGGATTGAAAAACTGTTTTTT.

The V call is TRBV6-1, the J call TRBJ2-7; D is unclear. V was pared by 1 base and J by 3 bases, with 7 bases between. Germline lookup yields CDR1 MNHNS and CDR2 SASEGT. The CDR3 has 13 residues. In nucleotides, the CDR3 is TGTGCCAGCAGTGAAGGAGCGAGCTACGAGCAGTACTTC. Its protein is CASSEGASYEQYF.

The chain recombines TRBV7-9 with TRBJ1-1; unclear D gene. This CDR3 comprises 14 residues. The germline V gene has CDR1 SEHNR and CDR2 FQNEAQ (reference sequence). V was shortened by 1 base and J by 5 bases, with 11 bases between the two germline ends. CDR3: CASSLEGGRTEAFF. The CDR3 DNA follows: TGTGCCAGCAGCTTAGAGGGAGGGAGGACTGAAGCTTTCTTT.

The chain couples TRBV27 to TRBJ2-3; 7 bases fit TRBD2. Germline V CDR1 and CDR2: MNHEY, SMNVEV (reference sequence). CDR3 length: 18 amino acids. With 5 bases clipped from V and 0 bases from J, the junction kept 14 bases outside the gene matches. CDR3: CASSMGWGGTISTDTQYF. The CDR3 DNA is TGTGCCAGCAGTATGGGGTGGGGGGGGACCATTAGCACAGATACGCAGTATTTT.

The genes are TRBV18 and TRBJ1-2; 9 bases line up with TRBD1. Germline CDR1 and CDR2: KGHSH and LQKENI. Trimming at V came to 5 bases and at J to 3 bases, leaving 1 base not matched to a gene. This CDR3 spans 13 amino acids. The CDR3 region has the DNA TGTGCCAGCTCAACAGGGGGCGACTATGGCTACACCTTC. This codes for CASSTGGDYGYTF.

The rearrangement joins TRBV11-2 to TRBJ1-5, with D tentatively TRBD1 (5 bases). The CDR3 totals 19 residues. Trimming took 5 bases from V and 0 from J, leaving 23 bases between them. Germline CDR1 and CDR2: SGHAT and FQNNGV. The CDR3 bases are TGTGCCAGCAGCCCTATTTATGGGACCCATGAATATAGCAATCAGCCCCAGCATTTT. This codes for CASSPIYGTHEYSNQPQHF.

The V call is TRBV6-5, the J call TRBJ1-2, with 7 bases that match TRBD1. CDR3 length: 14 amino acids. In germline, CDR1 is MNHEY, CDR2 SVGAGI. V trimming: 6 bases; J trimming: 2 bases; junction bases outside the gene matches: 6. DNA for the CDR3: TGTGCCAGCAGGAACAGGGGAGGGAACTATGGCTACACCTTC. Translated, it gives CASRNRGGNYGYTF.

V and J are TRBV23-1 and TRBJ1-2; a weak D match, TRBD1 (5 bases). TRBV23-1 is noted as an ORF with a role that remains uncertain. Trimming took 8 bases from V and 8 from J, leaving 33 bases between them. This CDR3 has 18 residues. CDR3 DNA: TGCGCCAGCGGTTTCCACAGGAGTCCTATGACCTCATGTCGGGGCTACACCTTC. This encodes CASGFHRSPMTSCRGYTF.

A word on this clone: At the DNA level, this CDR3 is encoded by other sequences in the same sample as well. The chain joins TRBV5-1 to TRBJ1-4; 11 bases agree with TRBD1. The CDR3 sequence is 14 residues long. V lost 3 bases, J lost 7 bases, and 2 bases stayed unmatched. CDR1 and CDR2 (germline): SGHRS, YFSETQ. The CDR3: CASSSGQGGEKLFF. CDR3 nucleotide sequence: TGCGCCAGCAGCTCGGGACAGGGGGGTGAAAAACTGTTTTTT.

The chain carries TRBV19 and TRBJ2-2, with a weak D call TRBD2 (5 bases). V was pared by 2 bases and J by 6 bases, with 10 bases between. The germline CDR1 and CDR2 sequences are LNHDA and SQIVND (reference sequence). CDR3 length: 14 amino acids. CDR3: CASSISLRAGELFF. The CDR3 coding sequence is TGTGCCAGTAGTATAAGTTTGCGGGCCGGGGAGCTGTTTTTT.

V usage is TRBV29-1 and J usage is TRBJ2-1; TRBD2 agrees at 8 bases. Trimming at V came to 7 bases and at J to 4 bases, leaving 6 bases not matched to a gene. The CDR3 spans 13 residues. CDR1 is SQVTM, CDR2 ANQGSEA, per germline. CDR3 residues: CSGASGHYNEQFF. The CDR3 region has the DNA TGCAGCGGAGCTAGCGGGCATTACAATGAGCAGTTCTTC.

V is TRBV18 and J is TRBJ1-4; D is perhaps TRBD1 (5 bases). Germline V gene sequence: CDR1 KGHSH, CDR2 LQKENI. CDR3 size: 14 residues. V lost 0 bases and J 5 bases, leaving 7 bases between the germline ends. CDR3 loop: CASSPPGQNEKLFF. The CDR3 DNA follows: TGTGCCAGCTCACCACCGGGGCAGAATGAAAAACTGTTTTTT.

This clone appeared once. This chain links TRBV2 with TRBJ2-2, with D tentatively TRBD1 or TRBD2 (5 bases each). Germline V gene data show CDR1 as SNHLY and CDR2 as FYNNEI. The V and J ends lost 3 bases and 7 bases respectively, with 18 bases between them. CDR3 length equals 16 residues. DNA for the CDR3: TGTGCCAGCAGTGAGGGGGTGTGGGCAGACATCGGGGAGCTGTTTTTT. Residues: CASSEGVWADIGELFF.

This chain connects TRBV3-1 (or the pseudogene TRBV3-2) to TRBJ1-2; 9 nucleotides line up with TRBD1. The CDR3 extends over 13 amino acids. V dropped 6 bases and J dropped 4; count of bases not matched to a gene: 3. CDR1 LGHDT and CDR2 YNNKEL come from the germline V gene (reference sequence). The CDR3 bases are TGTGCCAGCAGACAGGGGGCAGGCTATGGCTACACCTTC. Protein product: CASRQGAGYGYTF.

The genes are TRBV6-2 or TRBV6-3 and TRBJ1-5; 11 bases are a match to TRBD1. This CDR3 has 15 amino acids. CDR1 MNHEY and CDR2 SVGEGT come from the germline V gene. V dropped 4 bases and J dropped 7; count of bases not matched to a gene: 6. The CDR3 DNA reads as TGTGCCAGCAGTTCGGGACAGGGGGTCTGGCAGCCCCAGCATTTT. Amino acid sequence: CASSSGQGVWQPQHF.

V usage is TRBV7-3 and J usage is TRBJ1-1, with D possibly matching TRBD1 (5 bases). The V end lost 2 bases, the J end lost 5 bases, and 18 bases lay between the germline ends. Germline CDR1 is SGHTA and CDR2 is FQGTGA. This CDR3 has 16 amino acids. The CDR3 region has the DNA TGTGCCAGCAGCTTACGAGCCACAGCAGCAGGGACTGAAGCTTTCTTT. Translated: CASSLRATAAGTEAFF.

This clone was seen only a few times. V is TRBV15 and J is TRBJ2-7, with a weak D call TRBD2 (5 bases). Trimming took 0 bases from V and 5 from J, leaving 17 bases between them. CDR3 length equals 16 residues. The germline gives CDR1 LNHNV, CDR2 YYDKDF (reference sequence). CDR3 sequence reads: CATSRDLSSPGNEQYF. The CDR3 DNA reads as TGTGCCACCAGCAGAGATCTAAGTAGCCCCGGGAACGAGCAGTACTTC.

The CDR3 loop reads CASSLTLTSGGELFF. The DNA for the CDR3 is TGTGCCAGCAGCTTAACTCTGACAAGTGGCGGGGAGCTGTTTTTT. The chain couples TRBV7-3 to TRBJ2-2; the D is unclear. Germline V CDR1 and CDR2: SGHTA, FQGTGA. The CDR3 spans 15 residues. V lost 0 bases, J lost 7 bases, and 12 bases lay in between.

CDR3 in amino acids: CASSESVSQETQYF. The CDR3, as DNA: TGCGCCAGCAGTGAGTCGGTATCACAAGAGACCCAGTACTTC. The chain uses TRBV10-1 and TRBJ2-5; D gene uncertain. V gave up 0 bases and J gave up 2 bases, with 7 bases separating them. The CDR3 runs 14 residues. Germline CDR1 WNHNN, CDR2 SYGVQD (reference sequence).